This T cell receptor (beta chain) was captured by sequencing in a study of T cells in tuberculosis. Turning to the study itself: The T cells targeted glucose monomycolate, a mycobacterial lipid, via CD1B. General study findings and limits: T cells binding CD1B-GMM tetramer weakly possibly escaped the sort.

After thawing and overnight rest, PBMC were stained with GMM-loaded CD1B tetramer, viability dye and anti-CD3 for sorting. CD1B tetramers were loaded with Rhodococcus equi-derived C32 glucose monomycolate. The V and J ends lost 4 bases and 7 bases respectively, with 13 bases between them. In germline, CDR1 is SQVTM, CDR2 ANQGSEA. The CDR3 extends over 12 amino acids. Sequencing of TCR-alpha and TCR-beta chains was unpaired. TCRdb's table, derived via immunoSEQ multiplex PCR, lists solely in-frame clones and lacks some. Among about 88,000 clones listed, roughly 93% were seen once. Sequencing was performed on CD1b-GMM tetramer-negative cells sorted from PBMCs. This sequence originates from an adult woman with latent tuberculosis. The gene calls are TRBV29-1 and TRBJ1-1; possibly TRBD1 for D (6 bases). The DNA for the CDR3 is TGCAGCGTTGGCCGACAGGATGGTGAAGCTTTCTTT. Translating gives CSVGRQDGEAFF.